The clone carrying this TCR beta chain was seen a handful of times. Its antigen remains unknown. TCRdb reprocessed the RT-PCR reads via MiXCR and lists one record per CDR3 protein. The table lists about 780,000 distinct CDR3 sequences, around 18% of them singletons, with about a tenth in the top ten. This sample was taken from a study of response to subunit inactivated influenza vaccine. Study-level results: Each seasonal influenza vaccination, the authors suggested, recruits few new T cells.

Germline V CDR1 and CDR2: ENHRY, SYGVKD. The V end lost 7 bases, the J end lost 1 base, and 14 bases lay between the germline ends. This CDR3 has 14 amino acids. The chain couples TRBV10-3 to TRBJ2-7; possibly TRBD2 for D (5 bases). This receptor was obtained from a man aged 45-65 years who received an inactivated influenza vaccine. This material consisted of PBMCs from blood, taken 5 days after vaccination. The CDR3: CAITGGGRSYEQYF. CDR3 in DNA: TGTGCCATCACCGGTGGAGGAAGATCCTACGAGCAGTACTTC.